Following are 25 T cell receptor beta chains from one sample sequenced in a study of T cell responses to AZD1222 COVID-19 vaccine listed by TCRdb under 2021. In light of the paper, this sample's time point label describes: baseline before first vaccination. Library preparation used the immunoSEQ multiplex PCR assay. TCRdb mirrors the immuneACCESS table, restricted to in-frame sequences. Some clones are absent from its copies; in checked studies, under half trace to an unresolved V gene, and the reason for the others is unknown. Present in this sample are about 180,000 clones, around 90% of which were seen just once. The ten largest clonotypes hold approximately 1.6% of the sample. The sample in question was peripheral blood, obtained on day 0 of AZD1222 vaccination. These receptors were obtained from an adult in good health.

The chain links TRBV10-3 to TRBJ1-5, with D maybe TRBD1 (5 bases). The CDR3 is made up of 14 amino acids. Trimming pared 0 bases from V and 4 bases from J, leaving 7 bases between. Germline V gives CDR1 ENHRY, CDR2 SYGVKD. The CDR3 coding sequence is TGTGCCATCAGTGAGTCGAAGGGGAATCAGCCCCAGCATTTT. Its protein product is CAISESKGNQPQHF.

J is TRBJ2-7 and V is TRBV5-1; 7 nucleotides match TRBD2. This CDR3 has 14 amino acids. The germline CDR1 and CDR2 sequences are SGHRS and YFSETQ. V trimming: 4 bases; J trimming: 4 bases; junction bases outside the gene matches: 8. In DNA form, the CDR3 reads TGCGCCAGCAGCACCACTACGGGAGGATACGAGCAGTACTTC. Its translation is CASSTTTGGYEQYF.

This clone was observed a few times. This rearrangement joins TRBV6-5 to TRBJ1-5; a weak D match, TRBD1 (5 bases). CDR3 size: 14 residues. The V and J ends lost 0 bases and 6 bases respectively, with 9 bases between them. Per the germline V gene, CDR1 is MNHEY and CDR2 is SVGAGI. CDR3 nucleotide sequence: TGTGCCAGCAGTTACTCGGGGGACGTTCAGCCCCAGCATTTT. This encodes CASSYSGDVQPQHF.

V and J are TRBV5-4 and TRBJ2-6; weak D call: TRBD1 (6 bases). Germline CDR1 reads SGHNT; CDR2 reads YYREEE (reference sequence). This CDR3 has 17 amino acids. V was trimmed by 4 bases and J by 0 bases, leaving 14 bases between them. CDR3 coding DNA: TGTGCCAGCAGCATGGACGGGACAACCTCTGGGGCCAACGTCCTGACTTTC. This encodes CASSMDGTTSGANVLTF.

V gene TRBV7-3 combines with J gene TRBJ2-7, with D perhaps matching TRBD2 (5 bases). Germline-derived CDR1 and CDR2 are SGHTA and FQGTGA. Between the trimmed V and J ends, which lost 5 bases and 6 bases, there was a span of 14 bases. CDR3 size: 13 residues. In DNA form, the CDR3 reads TGTGCCAGCAGCCCTGACTATCGCAGCGAGCAGTACTTC. This gives the protein CASSPDYRSEQYF.

The chain joins TRBV3-1 (or the pseudogene TRBV3-2) to TRBJ1-5, with unresolved D. Germline lookup yields CDR1 LGHDT and CDR2 YNNKEL (reference sequence). This CDR3 has 13 amino acids. V was cut by 6 bases and J by 7 bases, with 13 bases left in between. The CDR3 nucleotides are TGTGCCAGCAGTCCTCAACTGGTACAGCCCCAGCATTTT. Translating it yields CASSPQLVQPQHF.

This sequence joins TRBV4-2 and TRBJ1-2; D call uncertain. This CDR3 spans 16 amino acids. Germline V gene data show CDR1 as LGHNA and CDR2 as YNFKEQ. Trimming took 0 bases from V and 5 from J, leaving 16 bases between them. CDR3 DNA sequence: TGTGCCAGCAGCCAAGAAAAGGCACTAACTTCATATGGCTACACCTTC. It specifies CASSQEKALTSYGYTF.

This chain joins TRBV9 and TRBJ1-1; D is unclear. Trimming took 0 bases from V and 0 from J, leaving 9 bases between them. This CDR3 has 15 amino acids. From germline, CDR1 is SGDLS and CDR2 YYNGEE. Here the CDR3 DNA reads TGTGCCAGCAGCGTAGCCGGCAGGATGAACACTGAAGCTTTCTTT. Translated: CASSVAGRMNTEAFF.

The chain couples TRBV6-1 to TRBJ1-2; 10 bases align to TRBD1. Germline values: CDR1 MNHNS, CDR2 SASEGT. CDR3 size: 13 residues. The V segment lost 3 bases and the J segment 8 bases; nucleotides outside the gene matches: 3. The CDR3 is CASSDGTGVGYTF. The CDR3 coding sequence is TGTGCCAGCAGTGACGGGACAGGGGTGGGCTACACCTTC.

The chain has TRBV7-6 and TRBJ2-7; 8 nucleotides agree with TRBD2. V lost 4 bases, J lost 6 bases, and 5 bases stayed unmatched. CDR1 SGHVS and CDR2 FNYEAQ come from the germline V gene. This CDR3 contains 13 residues. The CDR3: CASSSLRGGEQYF. The CDR3 DNA is TGTGCCAGCAGCTCACTTCGGGGGGGCGAGCAGTACTTC. The entire variable domain, with the rest obtained from reference TRBV7-6 and TRBJ2-7, is as follows: GAGVSQSPRYKVTKRGQDVALRCDPISGHVSLYWYRQALGQGPEFLTYFNYEAQQDKSGLPNDRFSAERPEGSISTLTIQRTEQRDSAMYRCASSSLRGGEQYFGPGTRLTVT.

This chain links TRBV28 with TRBJ2-3; D may be TRBD1 or TRBD2 (5 bases each). The CDR3 is 16 amino acids. Trimming stripped 4 bases from V and 4 bases from J, with 18 bases between. CDR1 and CDR2 from the germline V gene are MDHEN and SYDVKM. CDR3 amino acids: CASSSPAPEGPDTQYF. The CDR3 region has the DNA TGTGCCAGCAGTTCCCCTGCCCCTGAGGGACCAGATACGCAGTATTTT.

The V call is TRBV28, the J call TRBJ1-1; the match to TRBD1 covers 7 bases. Per germline, CDR1 MDHEN and CDR2 SYDVKM. V dropped 6 bases and J dropped 1; count of bases not matched to a gene: 5. This CDR3 has 14 residues. The CDR3 DNA reads TGTGCCAGCAGATTACAGGGGAAGAACACTGAAGCTTTCTTT. Translating it yields CASRLQGKNTEAFF.

The chain links TRBV28 to TRBJ2-7, with 7 bases matching TRBD1. The germline V gene has CDR1 MDHEN and CDR2 SYDVKM. V was pared by 6 bases and J by 0 bases, with 20 bases of the junction left unmatched. The CDR3 covers 19 residues. CDR3 sequence reads: CASSEQGLSLSRSSYEQYF. DNA for the CDR3: TGTGCCAGCAGCGAACAGGGGCTATCACTCTCAAGGAGCTCCTACGAGCAGTACTTC.

The genes are TRBV7-9 and TRBJ2-1; no firm D call. The CDR3 covers 16 residues. CDR1 and CDR2 (germline): SEHNR, FQNEAQ (reference sequence). The V end lost 6 bases, the J end lost 0 bases, and 15 bases lay between the germline ends. The CDR3 bases are TGTGCCAGCAGTTCAACGTCAAGCCTCTCCTACAATGAGCAGTTCTTC. Amino acid sequence: CASSSTSSLSYNEQFF.

In the case of this clone: An end of the junction does not agree with germline; a read error may underlie this. This sequence joins TRBV27 and TRBJ1-5, with 7 bases lining up with TRBD1. The CDR3 loop spans 15 amino acids. Germline CDR1 MNHEY, CDR2 SMNVEV (reference sequence). The CDR3 DNA sequence: TGTGCCAGCAGTTTATTTGCGACAGGGAATCGGCCCCAGCATTTT. Its protein product is CASSLFATGNRPQHF.

Notes on this clone: Distinct nucleotide sequences in the sample also encode this CDR3. This chain uses TRBV27 with TRBJ2-5, with D tentatively TRBD1 (6 bases). The germline gives CDR1 MNHEY, CDR2 SMNVEV (reference sequence). Trimming took off 4 bases at V and 1 base at J, with 10 bases between the two ends. The CDR3 extends over 14 amino acids. DNA for the CDR3: TGTGCCAGCAGTTCCAGGACAGCCCAAGAGACCCAGTACTTC. This translates into CASSSRTAQETQYF.

The chain couples TRBV19 to TRBJ1-5, with D maybe TRBD1 (5 bases). This CDR3 is 13 amino acids long. V was pared by 6 bases and J by 6 bases, with 12 bases between. CDR1 LNHDA and CDR2 SQIVND come from the germline V gene (reference sequence). The CDR3 nucleotides are TGTGCCAGTAGCAACTCGGGGGGTCAGCCCCAGCATTTT. Amino acid sequence: CASSNSGGQPQHF.

CDR3 loop: CSASLAGSYEQYF. In DNA, the CDR3 is TGCAGCGCCAGCCTAGCGGGCTCCTACGAGCAGTACTTC. The chain links TRBV29-1 to TRBJ2-7, with 8 bases fitting TRBD2. The CDR3 runs to 13 residues. Germline CDR1 is SQVTM and CDR2 is ANQGSEA. V lost 7 bases, J lost 0 bases, and 5 bases stayed unmatched.

The chain is built from TRBV5-1 and TRBJ2-7; D uncertain. There are 12 residues in the CDR3. V was pared by 1 base and J by 3 bases, with 5 bases between. Germline loops: CDR1 SGHRS, CDR2 YFSETQ. CDR3 coding DNA: TGCGCCAGCAGCTTGATAGGCTACGAGCAGTACTTC. This sequence encodes CASSLIGYEQYF.

The chain has TRBV14 and TRBJ1-1, with unresolved D. Trimming pared 0 bases from V and 7 bases from J, leaving 15 bases between. The CDR3 spans 15 residues. Germline CDR1 and CDR2: SGHDN and FVKESK. The CDR3 DNA follows: TGTGCCAGCAGCCAAGATTCCGGCAGGTCCATTGAAGCTTTCTTT. Protein product: CASSQDSGRSIEAFF.

The chain employs TRBV7-3 and TRBJ2-3, with 8 positions matching TRBD1. Germline values: CDR1 SGHTA, CDR2 FQGTGA. V gave up 5 bases and J gave up 4 bases; unmatched junction bases: 8. This CDR3 is built from 15 residues. This CDR3 reads CASSAGQGQADTQYF. The DNA of the CDR3 is TGTGCCAGCAGCGCCGGACAGGGTCAGGCAGATACGCAGTATTTT.

The table lists this clone with a count of one. This chain uses TRBV7-2 with TRBJ2-5; TRBD1 agrees at 7 bases. With 3 bases clipped from V and 3 bases from J, the junction kept 1 base outside the gene matches. The CDR3 is 13 residues long. Germline V gene lookup returns CDR1 SGHTA and CDR2 FQGNSA. CDR3 sequence reads: CASSFDREETQYF. In DNA form, the CDR3 reads TGTGCCAGCAGCTTTGACAGGGAAGAGACCCAGTACTTC.

The V and J genes are TRBV20-1 and TRBJ2-3; TRBD1 or TRBD2 may be the D gene (5 bases each). V was cut by 3 bases and J by 6 bases, with 10 bases left in between. This CDR3 spans 12 amino acids. Germline CDR1 reads DFQATT; CDR2 reads SNEGSKA (reference sequence). The CDR3 DNA follows: TGCAGTGCTAGTGTCGGGGCGGATACGCAGTATTTT. Its translation is CSASVGADTQYF.

The chain recombines TRBV5-5 with TRBJ1-1; 8 bases are shared with TRBD1. This CDR3 has 13 residues. Per the germline V gene, CDR1 is SGHKS and CDR2 is YYEKEE (reference sequence). The V and J ends lost 5 bases and 6 bases, in that order; junction bases with no gene match: 6. Here the CDR3 reads CASRIQGAAEAFF. CDR3 in DNA: TGTGCCAGCAGAATTCAGGGGGCCGCTGAAGCTTTCTTT.

The chain employs TRBV7-2 and TRBJ1-5; maybe TRBD1 (6 bases). The CDR3 is 13 amino acids. The V end was cut by 4 bases, the J end by 7 bases, with 11 bases between. Germline lookup yields CDR1 SGHTA and CDR2 FQGNSA. The CDR3 nucleotides read TGTGCCAGCAGCTCGGAGGGGGACCAGCCCCAGCATTTT. Its translation: CASSSEGDQPQHF.